This entry lists 22 T cell receptor beta chains sequenced from one sample in a study of blood T cell repertoires in COVID-19. Assay used: immunoSEQ multiplex PCR; TCRdb lists only in-frame clones, some missing. This table has about 110,000 clones, 80% to 90% appearing once. The material sequenced was peripheral blood. Source of these receptors: a woman aged 55 to 70 with acute or convalescent COVID-19.

The chain combines TRBV6-6 with TRBJ1-2; TRBD1 matches 8 bases. V lost 6 bases, J lost 6 bases, and 9 bases stayed unmatched. The CDR3 has 14 amino acids. CDR1 and CDR2 from the germline V gene are MNHNY and SVGAGI (reference sequence). CDR3 sequence reads: CASRSSGTGNGYTF. Written as DNA, the CDR3 is TGTGCCAGCAGAAGTTCCGGGACAGGAAATGGCTACACCTTC.

This clone has more than one count but fewer than ten. The chain carries TRBV6-5 and TRBJ2-1; perhaps TRBD2 as D (7 bases). Trimming removed 5 bases from V and 5 bases from J, with 13 bases in between. The germline CDR1 and CDR2 sequences are MNHEY and SVGAGI. The length of the CDR3 is 14 residues. The chain's CDR3 is CASSTGGPHNEQFF. CDR3 DNA sequence: TGTGCCAGCAGTACGGGGGGCCCCCACAATGAGCAGTTCTTC.

This clone showed up just once. The rearrangement links TRBV9 to TRBJ2-1; 10 nucleotides agree with TRBD1. The J segment lost 8 bases and the V segment lost 3 bases, leaving 8 bases of the junction unmatched. The germline V gene has CDR1 SGDLS and CDR2 YYNGEE. There are 15 residues in the CDR3. The CDR3 loop is CASSASGQGDDEQFF. DNA for the CDR3: TGTGCCAGCAGCGCGAGTGGACAGGGGGACGATGAGCAGTTCTTC.

V and J are TRBV2 and TRBJ2-7; TRBD1 aligns across 11 bases. The CDR3 sequence is 14 residues long. J gave up 4 bases and V 6 bases, and 5 bases lay outside the gene matches. Germline CDR1 is SNHLY and CDR2 is FYNNEI. This CDR3 is CASSAGTGGYEQYF. CDR3 DNA: TGTGCCAGCAGCGCCGGGACAGGGGGGTACGAGCAGTACTTC.

The chain recombines TRBV6-2 or TRBV6-3 with TRBJ1-5; 10 bases agree with TRBD1. V lost 2 bases and J lost 0; bases outside the gene matches: 13. Germline V CDR1 and CDR2: MNHEY, SVGEGT. This CDR3 comprises 20 residues. CDR3 residues: CASSYALRDRGPDSNQPQHF. DNA of the CDR3: TGTGCCAGCAGTTACGCCCTCCGGGACAGGGGACCGGATAGCAATCAGCCCCAGCATTTT.

The chain couples TRBV4-3 to TRBJ2-2, with D tentatively TRBD1 (6 bases). The germline V gene encodes CDR1 LGHNA and CDR2 YSLEER. This CDR3 is built from 15 residues. Trimming shortened V by 1 base and J by 7 bases, and 13 bases separated the two germline ends. The CDR3 is CASSQGGTYSGELFF. The CDR3, as DNA: TGCGCCAGCAGCCAAGGGGGGACATACAGCGGGGAGCTGTTTTTT.

The V and J genes are TRBV6-2 or TRBV6-3 and TRBJ1-5; TRBD1 aligns across 8 bases. Trimming removed 3 bases from V and 0 bases from J; junction bases left unmatched: 1. The germline gives CDR1 MNHEY, CDR2 SVGEGT. The CDR3 is 15 residues long. Here the CDR3 reads CASSYQGASNQPQHF. CDR3 bases: TGTGCCAGCAGTTATCAGGGGGCTAGCAATCAGCCCCAGCATTTT.

The rearrangement uses TRBV19 and TRBJ2-7; 10 bases agree with TRBD1. The CDR3 contains 15 residues. V gave up 1 base and J gave up 2 bases; unmatched junction bases: 2. Per germline, CDR1 LNHDA and CDR2 SQIVND (reference sequence). CDR3 protein: CASSIGGTGAYEQYF. The CDR3 DNA reads as TGTGCCAGTAGTATAGGCGGGACAGGGGCCTACGAGCAGTACTTC.

This clone was seen only once. The rearrangement uses TRBV11-2 and TRBJ2-3; weak D call: TRBD2 (6 bases). This CDR3 has 15 amino acids. The germline V gene encodes CDR1 SGHAT and CDR2 FQNNGV. With 3 bases removed from V and 5 bases from J, the gap between germline ends came to 15 bases. CDR3 region: CASSFLGGFRDTQYF. DNA of the CDR3: TGTGCCAGCAGCTTTTTAGGAGGGTTTAGAGATACGCAGTATTTT.

CDR3: CASSYSIGTVYEQYF. CDR3 bases: TGCGCCAGCAGCTACTCAATAGGGACAGTCTACGAGCAGTACTTC. This chain links TRBV5-1 with TRBJ2-7; 7 bases align to TRBD1. Germline CDR1 SGHRS, CDR2 YFSETQ. The CDR3 is made up of 15 amino acids. The ends lost 3 bases at V and 3 bases at J; junction bases unmatched: 9.

The chain joins TRBV30 to TRBJ1-1; D gene uncertain. Trimming shortened V by 4 bases and J by 7 bases, and 10 bases separated the two germline ends. The CDR3 extends over 11 amino acids. Germline assignment: CDR1 GTSNPN and CDR2 SVGIG (reference sequence). The CDR3 coding sequence is TGTGCCTGGACCAGTCCTGGTGAAGCTTTCTTT. Its translation: CAWTSPGEAFF.

This clone appeared a few times. An end of the junction differs from the germline gene, which may be a read error. V is TRBV18 and J is TRBJ1-6, with 7 bases that match TRBD1. The CDR3 runs 14 residues. CDR1 and CDR2 from the germline V gene are KGHSH and LQKENI. CDR3 sequence: CASSPPGGNSPLHF. CDR3 sequence (DNA): TGTGCCAGCTCTCCACCAGGGGGAAATTCACCCCTCCACTTT.

V is TRBV5-8 and J is TRBJ1-6; no clear D. Trimming took off 1 base at V and 7 bases at J, with 18 bases between the two ends. Germline CDR1 reads SGHTS; CDR2 reads YDEGEE. The CDR3 contains 17 residues. For the CDR3, the DNA is TGTGCCAGCAGCTTGCAAGGGTTTGGAGGATGGAATTCACCCCTCCACTTT. Its protein is CASSLQGFGGWNSPLHF.

This sequence joins TRBV7-2 and TRBJ2-2; 9 nucleotides match TRBD1. The CDR3 runs to 18 residues. Germline CDR1 is SGHTA and CDR2 is FQGNSA. V lost 1 base to trimming and J lost 4 bases; unmatched junction nucleotides: 10. The CDR3 region is CASSLVGTGQGRTGELFF. CDR3 coding DNA: TGTGCCAGCAGCTTAGTGGGAACGGGACAGGGTCGCACCGGGGAGCTGTTTTTT.

The chain employs TRBV11-3 and TRBJ1-1; no clear D gene. The length of the CDR3 is 15 residues. Trimming took off 1 base at V and 4 bases at J, with 13 bases between the two ends. CDR1 SGHNT and CDR2 YENEEA come from the germline V gene. The CDR3 region is CASSLGGFGFTEAFF. In nucleotides, the CDR3 is TGTGCCAGCAGCTTAGGAGGATTCGGCTTCACTGAAGCTTTCTTT.

CDR3 coding DNA: TGTGCCACCAGTGATTTTGCGAATAGCACAGATACGCAGTATTTT. Its protein is CATSDFANSTDTQYF. This chain links TRBV24-1 with TRBJ2-3; the D is unclear. There are 15 residues in the CDR3. Trimming stripped 1 base from V and 0 bases from J, with 7 bases between. Looked up from germline, CDR1 is KGHDR and CDR2 is SFDVKD.

The chain employs TRBV19 and TRBJ2-7; TRBD1 is a possible D gene (5 bases). CDR1 is LNHDA, CDR2 SQIVND, per germline (reference sequence). The CDR3 is made up of 12 amino acids. Trimming left V 8 bases short and J 3 bases short, with 11 bases between. The CDR3 loop is CASSPGIYEQYF. The CDR3, as DNA: TGTGCCAGTTCCCCAGGGATCTACGAGCAGTACTTC.

CDR3 residues: CASSWTGLVQPQHF. The CDR3 DNA reads as TGTGCCAGCAGTTGGACAGGGTTGGTTCAGCCCCAGCATTTT. This chain uses TRBV6-2 or TRBV6-3 with TRBJ1-5; 8 bases fit TRBD1. With 4 bases clipped from V and 6 bases from J, the junction kept 5 bases outside the gene matches. The germline CDR1 and CDR2 sequences are MNHEY and SVGEGT. The length of the CDR3 is 14 residues.

The chain joins TRBV5-1 to TRBJ1-1; the match to TRBD1 covers 8 bases. J gave up 7 bases and V 2 bases, and 13 bases lay outside the gene matches. Germline assignment: CDR1 SGHRS and CDR2 YFSETQ. CDR3 length: 16 amino acids. This chain's CDR3 is CASSFPSQGAVDEAFF. The CDR3 DNA follows: TGCGCCAGCAGCTTTCCTTCCCAGGGGGCAGTCGATGAAGCTTTCTTT.

This rearrangement joins TRBV10-3 to TRBJ1-2; D is unclear. Per the germline V gene, CDR1 is ENHRY and CDR2 is SYGVKD. V was clipped by 6 bases and J by 4 bases, with 9 bases between them. The CDR3 loop spans 12 amino acids. The CDR3, as DNA: TGTGCCATCAGGCCGGAGGGCTATGGCTACACCTTC. It translates to CAIRPEGYGYTF.

The chain employs TRBV24-1 and TRBJ2-5, with a weak D call TRBD2 (5 bases). This CDR3 comprises 14 residues. Germline values: CDR1 KGHDR, CDR2 SFDVKD. V lost 5 bases to trimming and J lost 2 bases, with 11 bases between them. The CDR3 nucleotides are TGTGCCACCAGTGGGGTAGCGAGTCAAGAGACCCAGTACTTC. As protein: CATSGVASQETQYF.

The chain links TRBV9 to TRBJ2-3; the D gene is possibly TRBD2 (6 bases). This CDR3 has 14 residues. The V and J ends lost 1 base and 0 bases respectively, with 6 bases between them. From germline, CDR1 is SGDLS and CDR2 YYNGEE. The CDR3 DNA is TGTGCCAGCAGCGTAAGCGGGAGCACAGATACGCAGTATTTT. It specifies CASSVSGSTDTQYF.